A selection of T cell receptor beta chains follows, all from one sample in a study of blood T cell repertoires in COVID-19. This table comes from immunoSEQ multiplex PCR, and its TCRdb copy is limited to in-frame clones, with some not included. The repertoire has about 150,000 clones, roughly 80% of them found once; the top ten carry over 2.5%. The sequenced sample consisted of peripheral blood. These TCRs come from a woman older than 75 with acute or convalescent COVID-19. Each CDR3 is given with its conserved first and last residue. A D gene is named only where the DNA matches it firmly. Clone size is given for some rows only: seen once, a few or many times, or a class if the clone is expanded.

TRBJ2-2,.,TRBD1,TRBV4-1,TGCGCCAGCAGCCAGACTTCGGGACAGGGGTTGAGCGGGGAGCTGTTTTTT,CASSQTSGQGLSGELFF
TRBJ1-1,once,.,TRBV19,TGTGCCAGTACGTACCGGGGGGCAGTCACTGAAGCTTTCTTT,CASTYRGAVTEAFF
TRBJ2-5,.,.,TRBV5-6,TGTGCCAGCAGCGTGGGGCTAGCGCAGACCCAGTACTTC,CASSVGLAQTQYF
TRBJ2-1,once,TRBD2,TRBV3-1/TRBV3-2,TGTGCCAGCAGCCTTCGGGGACTAGCGGGTGAGCAGTTCTTC,CASSLRGLAGEQFF
TRBJ1-2,.,.,TRBV5-8,TGTGCCAGCAGCTTGAGCAGGGGACACGGCTACACCTTC,CASSLSRGHGYTF
TRBJ1-5,.,TRBD1,TRBV6-2/TRBV6-3,TGTGCCAGCAGTCCCAACAGGGGCGACCAGCCCCAGCATTTT,CASSPNRGDQPQHF
TRBJ1-5,.,.,TRBV19,TGTGCCAGCCACAGGGCAGGGGTGAAAGTAGGTCAGCCCCAGCATTTT,CASHRAGVKVGQPQHF
TRBJ1-6,.,TRBD1,TRBV13,TGTGCCAGCAGTACCGGGACAGTGGATTCACCCCTCCACTTT,CASSTGTVDSPLHF
TRBJ2-3,.,.,TRBV10-1,TGCGCCAGCAGTGATTCCGGGACTGGCACAGATACGCAGTATTTT,CASSDSGTGTDTQYF
TRBJ2-7,.,TRBD1,TRBV7-8,TGTGCCAGCAGCTTAGGGACAGGGACCTACGAGCAGTACTTC,CASSLGTGTYEQYF
TRBJ2-5,once,TRBD1,TRBV7-2,TGTGCCAGCAGCTTAGGGCAGGGGGAGGAGACCCAGTACTTC,CASSLGQGEETQYF
TRBJ2-1,few,.,TRBV21-1,TGTGCCAGCAGCCCGAGCACAGGCCAATTCTTC,CASSPSTGQFF
TRBJ2-7,.,TRBD1,TRBV10-3,TGTGCCATCAGTGGGACAGGGGGCGAGCAGTACTTC,CAISGTGGEQYF
TRBJ2-7,few,.,TRBV7-8,TGTGCCAGCAGCCCAGACCTGGCGGGGGCGTACTACGAGCAGTACTTC,CASSPDLAGAYYEQYF
TRBJ2-1,.,.,TRBV20-1,TGCAGTGCTAGTGCAGGAGGGGTCTACAATGAGCAGTTCTTC,CSASAGGVYNEQFF
TRBJ2-1,.,TRBD1,TRBV6-5,TGTGCCAGCAGAGCCGGGACAGCCCAGGGTAATGAGCAGTTCTTC,CASRAGTAQGNEQFF
TRBJ2-7,.,TRBD1,TRBV7-3,TGTGCCAGCAGCTGGGGTGCAGGGGGCTCCTACGAGCAGTACTTC,CASSWGAGGSYEQYF
TRBJ1-6,.,TRBD1,TRBV7-9,TGTGCCAGCAGCCACCGGGACAGTGGCAATTCACCCCTCCACTTT,CASSHRDSGNSPLHF
TRBJ2-1,.,TRBD2,TRBV3-1/TRBV3-2,TGTGCCAGCAGCCACACCACTAGCGGGGAACAGTTCTTC,CASSHTTSGEQFF
TRBJ1-5,.,TRBD1,TRBV2,TGTGCCAGCACCGGGACAGGGGGTTTCGATAGCAATCAGCCCCAGCATTTT,CASTGTGGFDSNQPQHF
TRBJ1-2,.,TRBD1,TRBV11-3,TGTGCCAGCAGTTTGACAGGGGGCGATGGCTACACCTTC,CASSLTGGDGYTF
TRBJ2-7,.,TRBD1,TRBV6-5,TGTGCCAGCTGCTCAGGGGACAGGAACTACGAGCAGTACTTC,CASCSGDRNYEQYF